This is a list of T cell receptor beta chains from one sample in a study of blood T cells in healthy people across ages. A single record per CDR3 protein comes from TCRdb applying MiXCR to the 5' RACE reads. The profile covers 1.2 million to 1.5 million distinct CDR3 sequences, with roughly 45% appearing a single time and roughly 7.7% taken by the ten largest. Sequencing input: blood. The receptors were sampled from a woman aged 18-29 years in good health. CDR3s include the opening cysteine and the closing phenylalanine or tryptophan. Each record gives: D gene, J gene, V gene, CDR3 protein. D genes are given only for firm matches.

d_call: .; j_call: TRBJ2-1; v_call: TRBV7-8; cdr3_aa: CASSGPGGAVGNEQFF
d_call: .; j_call: TRBJ2-7; v_call: TRBV2; cdr3_aa: CASSVFEQYF
d_call: .; j_call: TRBJ1-5; v_call: TRBV11-2; cdr3_aa: CASSLDPRDQPQHF
d_call: .; j_call: .; v_call: TRBV7-2; cdr3_aa: CASSPEDSRETQYF
d_call: .; j_call: TRBJ2-7; v_call: TRBV11-1; cdr3_aa: CASSATNTAQPTYEQYF
d_call: .; j_call: TRBJ2-3; v_call: TRBV7-9; cdr3_aa: CASSLGVEEVKDTQYF
d_call: TRBD1; j_call: TRBJ2-4; v_call: TRBV7-2; cdr3_aa: CASSFGTAKRGNIQYF
d_call: TRBD2; j_call: TRBJ2-7; v_call: TRBV3-1; cdr3_aa: CASSQGTGGSKQYF
d_call: .; j_call: TRBJ2-5; v_call: TRBV24-1; cdr3_aa: CATSDRQPQETQYF
d_call: TRBD2; j_call: .; v_call: TRBV18; cdr3_aa: CASSPLGTTDEQYF
d_call: .; j_call: TRBJ2-7; v_call: TRBV18; cdr3_aa: CASSPGSADYEQYF
d_call: .; j_call: TRBJ2-5; v_call: TRBV5-5; cdr3_aa: CASSWTAAQETQYF
d_call: TRBD2; j_call: TRBJ2-7; v_call: TRBV5-1; cdr3_aa: CASSPGEGLAYEQYF
d_call: .; j_call: TRBJ2-7; v_call: TRBV6-5; cdr3_aa: CASSYSRQGPYEQYF
d_call: TRBD1; j_call: TRBJ2-5; v_call: TRBV24-1; cdr3_aa: CATSDTDRYNEQYF
d_call: .; j_call: TRBJ2-1; v_call: TRBV11-3; cdr3_aa: CASSLWGVDEQFF
d_call: TRBD1; j_call: TRBJ2-7; v_call: TRBV5-6; cdr3_aa: CASSGVDRGRNEQYF
d_call: .; j_call: TRBJ1-3; v_call: TRBV6-5; cdr3_aa: CASSYSEGSGNTIYF
d_call: .; j_call: TRBJ2-5; v_call: TRBV5-1; cdr3_aa: CASNSQGQETQYF
d_call: TRBD1; j_call: TRBJ2-7; v_call: TRBV12-3/TRBV12-4; cdr3_aa: CASSRTSGTGVNEQYF
d_call: TRBD2; j_call: TRBJ2-3; v_call: TRBV11-2; cdr3_aa: CASSLGEGGLSTDTQYF
d_call: TRBD2; j_call: TRBJ2-1; v_call: TRBV5-1; cdr3_aa: CASSLVAAGGFYNEQFF
d_call: .; j_call: TRBJ1-2; v_call: TRBV10-3; cdr3_aa: CAISESDGSSHYTF
d_call: .; j_call: .; v_call: TRBV6-1; cdr3_aa: CASSAWAGGSYEQYF
d_call: .; j_call: TRBJ2-3; v_call: TRBV28; cdr3_aa: CASNFLWRLPTDTQYF
d_call: .; j_call: TRBJ2-5; v_call: TRBV3-1; cdr3_aa: CASSQARTQYF
d_call: .; j_call: TRBJ2-7; v_call: TRBV9; cdr3_aa: CASSPRLLTAHEQYF
d_call: .; j_call: TRBJ1-2; v_call: TRBV6-2/TRBV6-3; cdr3_aa: CASSTTGYAYGYTF
d_call: .; j_call: TRBJ2-1; v_call: TRBV6-1; cdr3_aa: CASSVLTGEQFF
d_call: .; j_call: TRBJ2-5; v_call: TRBV20-1; cdr3_aa: CSASGRGNQETQYF
d_call: .; j_call: TRBJ2-1; v_call: TRBV14; cdr3_aa: CASSQVGHNEQFF
d_call: .; j_call: TRBJ2-7; v_call: TRBV7-2; cdr3_aa: CASGVQGWEQYF
d_call: .; j_call: TRBJ2-5; v_call: TRBV20-1; cdr3_aa: CSARARHLDRNQETQYF
d_call: .; j_call: TRBJ1-1; v_call: TRBV20-1; cdr3_aa: CSASAFRREAFF
d_call: TRBD2; j_call: TRBJ2-5; v_call: TRBV11-2; cdr3_aa: CASRKIWTSGTNNEQYF
d_call: TRBD2; j_call: TRBJ2-3; v_call: TRBV20-1; cdr3_aa: CSAPSGLAGGPADTQYF
d_call: .; j_call: TRBJ2-7; v_call: TRBV5-1; cdr3_aa: CASSLTGKDEQYF
d_call: .; j_call: TRBJ2-1; v_call: TRBV12-3/TRBV12-4; cdr3_aa: CATLAGITEQFF
d_call: TRBD1; j_call: TRBJ2-1; v_call: TRBV15; cdr3_aa: CATRQYRDRGRSPYNEQFF
d_call: .; j_call: TRBJ2-1; v_call: TRBV20-1; cdr3_aa: CSARDGGHLQNEQFF
d_call: .; j_call: TRBJ2-3; v_call: TRBV4-2; cdr3_aa: CASSQVGLTDTQYF
d_call: TRBD2; j_call: .; v_call: TRBV7-9; cdr3_aa: CASSSGEREWSYNEQYF
d_call: .; j_call: TRBJ1-1; v_call: TRBV20-1; cdr3_aa: CSAGGRGDTEAFF
d_call: .; j_call: TRBJ2-1; v_call: TRBV10-3; cdr3_aa: CATTSGNEQFF
d_call: .; j_call: TRBJ2-3; v_call: TRBV5-4; cdr3_aa: CASSLVLEDTQYF
d_call: TRBD1; j_call: TRBJ2-7; v_call: TRBV28; cdr3_aa: CASSLQQGSYEQYF
d_call: .; j_call: TRBJ1-6; v_call: TRBV6-5; cdr3_aa: CASSYQGGDSPLHF
d_call: .; j_call: TRBJ2-1; v_call: TRBV29-1; cdr3_aa: CSVLWDEPYNEQFF
d_call: TRBD2; j_call: TRBJ2-7; v_call: TRBV27; cdr3_aa: CASSHGTSGLYGYEQYF
d_call: .; j_call: TRBJ2-1; v_call: TRBV10-1; cdr3_aa: CASSDGRDNEQFF
d_call: TRBD1; j_call: TRBJ1-6; v_call: TRBV7-2; cdr3_aa: CASSTQGDNSPLHF
d_call: TRBD2; j_call: TRBJ2-1; v_call: TRBV4-2; cdr3_aa: CASSQDGGLAGPHNEQFF
d_call: TRBD2; j_call: TRBJ2-1; v_call: TRBV7-8; cdr3_aa: CASSSTLTSLSSYNEQFF
d_call: TRBD2; j_call: TRBJ2-5; v_call: TRBV5-1; cdr3_aa: CASTETSGEKETQYF
d_call: TRBD2; j_call: TRBJ2-1; v_call: TRBV6-5; cdr3_aa: CASSLETSGATAEQFF
d_call: .; j_call: TRBJ1-2; v_call: TRBV7-9; cdr3_aa: CASSLVTSNPYGYTF
d_call: .; j_call: TRBJ2-1; v_call: TRBV5-1; cdr3_aa: CASSLVGFSYNEQFF